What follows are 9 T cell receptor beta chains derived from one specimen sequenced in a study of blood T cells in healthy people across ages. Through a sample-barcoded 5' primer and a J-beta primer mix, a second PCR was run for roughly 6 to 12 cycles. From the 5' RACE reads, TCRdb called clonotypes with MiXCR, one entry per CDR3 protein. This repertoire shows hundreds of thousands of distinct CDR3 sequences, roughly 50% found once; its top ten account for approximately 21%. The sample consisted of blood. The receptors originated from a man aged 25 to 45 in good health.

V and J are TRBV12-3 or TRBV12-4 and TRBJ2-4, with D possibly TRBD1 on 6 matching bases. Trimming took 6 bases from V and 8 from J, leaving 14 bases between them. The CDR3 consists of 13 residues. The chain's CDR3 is CASRATGTDIQYF. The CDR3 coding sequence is TGTGCCAGCAGAGCGACAGGAACGGACATTCAGTACTTC.

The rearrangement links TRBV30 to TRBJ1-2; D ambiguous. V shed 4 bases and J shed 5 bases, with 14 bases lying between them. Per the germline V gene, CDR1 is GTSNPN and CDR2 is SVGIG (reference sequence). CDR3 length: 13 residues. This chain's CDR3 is CAWKGPPFYGYTF. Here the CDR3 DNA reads TGTGCCTGGAAGGGTCCTCCATTTTATGGCTACACCTTC.

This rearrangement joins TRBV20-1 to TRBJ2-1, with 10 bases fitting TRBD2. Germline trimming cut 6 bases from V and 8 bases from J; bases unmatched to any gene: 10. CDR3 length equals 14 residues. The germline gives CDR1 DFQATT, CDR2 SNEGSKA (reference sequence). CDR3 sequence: CSATGLAELDEQFF. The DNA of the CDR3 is TGCAGTGCAACCGGACTAGCGGAGTTGGATGAGCAGTTCTTC.

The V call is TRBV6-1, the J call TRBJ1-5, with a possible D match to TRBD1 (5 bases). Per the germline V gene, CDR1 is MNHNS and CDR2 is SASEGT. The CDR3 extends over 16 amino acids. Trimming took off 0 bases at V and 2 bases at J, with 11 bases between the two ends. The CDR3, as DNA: TGTGCCAGCAGTGAAGCCGAAGGGGCAGGCAATCAGCCCCAGCATTTT. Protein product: CASSEAEGAGNQPQHF.

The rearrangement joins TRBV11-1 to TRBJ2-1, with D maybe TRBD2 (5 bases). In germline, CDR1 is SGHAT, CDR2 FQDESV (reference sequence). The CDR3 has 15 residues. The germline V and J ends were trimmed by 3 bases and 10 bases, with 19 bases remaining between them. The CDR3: CASSFGIQEVYEQFF. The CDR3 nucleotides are TGTGCCAGCAGCTTCGGGATCCAAGAGGTCTACGAGCAGTTCTTC.

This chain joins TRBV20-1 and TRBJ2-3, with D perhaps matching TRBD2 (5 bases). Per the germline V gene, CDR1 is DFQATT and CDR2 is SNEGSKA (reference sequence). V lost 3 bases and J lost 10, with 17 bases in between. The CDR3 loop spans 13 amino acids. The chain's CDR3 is CSARDSGLAAQYF. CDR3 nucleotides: TGCAGTGCTAGGGATTCCGGCCTAGCCGCGCAGTATTTT.

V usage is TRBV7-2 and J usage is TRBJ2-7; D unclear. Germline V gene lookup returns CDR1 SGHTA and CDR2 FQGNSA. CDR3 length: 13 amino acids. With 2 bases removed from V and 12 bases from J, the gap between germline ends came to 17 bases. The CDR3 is CASSLSRSDRLYF. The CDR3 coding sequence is TGTGCCAGCAGCTTATCTCGGAGTGACCGATTGTACTTC.

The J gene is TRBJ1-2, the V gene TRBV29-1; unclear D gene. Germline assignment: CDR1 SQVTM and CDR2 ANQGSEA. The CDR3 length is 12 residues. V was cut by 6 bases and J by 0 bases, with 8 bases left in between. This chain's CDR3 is CSVAEANYGYTF. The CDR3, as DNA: TGCAGCGTGGCAGAGGCTAACTATGGCTACACCTTC.

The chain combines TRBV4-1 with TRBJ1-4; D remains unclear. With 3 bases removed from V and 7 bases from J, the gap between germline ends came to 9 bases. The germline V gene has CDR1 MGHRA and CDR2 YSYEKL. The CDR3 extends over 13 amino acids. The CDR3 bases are TGCGCCAGCAGCCATCTAGGGAGTGAAAAACTGTTTTTT. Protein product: CASSHLGSEKLFF.